This is a list of T cell receptor beta chains from one sample in a study of CD8 T cells in Susac syndrome. TCRdb redid the calling of the immunoSEQ multiplex PCR reads with MiXCR, one entry per CDR3 protein. The table shows hundreds of thousands of distinct CDR3 sequences, with 80% to 95% occurring only once. Material for sequencing was CD8+ T cells from PBMCs. These receptors came from a human donor with multiple sclerosis. Both conserved end residues are part of each CDR3. Each record gives: V gene, D gene, J gene, clone size, CDR3 DNA, CDR3 protein. A D gene is named only where the DNA matches it firmly. Only part of the rows carry a size: once, few, many, or a class if the clone is expanded.

>TRBV7-9|-|TRBJ1-1|-
TGTGCCAGCAGCTTACTTGGCGCTGAAGCTTTCTTT
CASSLLGAEAFF
>TRBV3-1|TRBD2|TRBJ2-5|once
TGTGCCAGCAGCCAACAACTAGCGGGGGGGTACCAAGAGACCCAGTACTTC
CASSQQLAGGYQETQYF
>TRBV30|TRBD1|TRBJ1-1|-
TGTGCCTGGAGTGTACAGGGGTACACTGAAGCTTTCTTT
CAWSVQGYTEAFF
>TRBV25-1|-|TRBJ2-5|-
TGTGCCAGCAGCCAAAGAGAGACCCAGTACTTC
CASSQRETQYF
>TRBV7-8|TRBD1|TRBJ2-7|once
TGTGCCAGCAGCTTACCGAGACAGGGAATACCCACCTACGAGCAGTACTTC
CASSLPRQGIPTYEQYF
>TRBV12-3/TRBV12-4|-|TRBJ2-7|-
TGTGCCAGCAGCCCGGACAAGTACGAGCAGTACTTC
CASSPDKYEQYF
>TRBV7-9|TRBD2|TRBJ2-3|few
TGTGCCAGCAGCTTAGGAAAAGCGGGAGGCCTCACAGATACGCAGTATTTT
CASSLGKAGGLTDTQYF
>TRBV5-4|-|TRBJ1-2|-
TGTGCCAGCACCCAAATGATCGACGCAACCGGGTACTATGGCTACACCTTC
CASTQMIDATGYYGYTF
>TRBV2|TRBD2|TRBJ2-4|-
TGTGCCGCGGGACTAGCGGGAGGAGCGAGGGACATTCAGTACTTC
CAAGLAGGARDIQYF
>TRBV12-3/TRBV12-4|-|TRBJ2-3|-
TGTGCCAGCATCCAACGGCCCACAGATACGCAGTATTTT
CASIQRPTDTQYF
>TRBV12-3/TRBV12-4|TRBD1|TRBJ2-7|-
TGTGCCAGCAGCGCAGGACAGGTCGGACACGACGAGCAGTACTTC
CASSAGQVGHDEQYF
>TRBV10-2|-|TRBJ1-6|once
TGCGCCAGCAGTGCGGGGGGCAATTCACCCCTCCACTTT
CASSAGGNSPLHF
>TRBV4-1|-|TRBJ2-2|-
TGCGCCAGCAGCCAAGAACCGGGAGCCGGGGAGCTGTTTTTT
CASSQEPGAGELFF
>TRBV6-1|-|TRBJ2-1|-
TGTGCCAGCCGGGGGAGCTCCTACAATGAGCAGTTCTTC
CASRGSSYNEQFF
>TRBV30|-|TRBJ1-5|-
TGTGCCTGGAGTGTAGAGGGGAATCCATATAGCAATCAGCCCCAGCATTTT
CAWSVEGNPYSNQPQHF
>TRBV29-1|-|TRBJ2-5|-
TGCAGCGCGGGCTACGCTTATCCGGGGCCCCAAGAGACCCAGTACTTC
CSAGYAYPGPQETQYF
>TRBV24-1|TRBD1|TRBJ2-4|-
TGTGCCACCAGTGTGGCCGGCCATAGACAGGGGGGAACCAAAAACATTCAGTACTTC
CATSVAGHRQGGTKNIQYF
>TRBV6-6|-|TRBJ1-1|-
TGTGCCAGCAGCCCGTCGGTGACTGAAGCTTTCTTT
CASSPSVTEAFF
>TRBV29-1|TRBD1|TRBJ2-2|-
TGCAGCGTTGCCCCTCCCGACAGGGAGAACACCGGGGAGCTGTTTTTT
CSVAPPDRENTGELFF
>TRBV5-6|TRBD1|TRBJ2-5|-
TGTGCCAGCAGCTTGAGCGACAGGGTGGTTCAAGAGACCCAGTACTTC
CASSLSDRVVQETQYF
>TRBV13|TRBD1|TRBJ2-7|-
TGTGCCAGCAGCTTAATTTCCGGCAGGGGGGAGCAGTACTTC
CASSLISGRGEQYF
>TRBV12-3/TRBV12-4|-|TRBJ2-7|-
TGTGCCAGCACCCTAGGGGGTGGTGAGCAGTACTTC
CASTLGGGEQYF
>TRBV18|-|TRBJ1-4|-
TGTGCCAGCTCACCAGGAGAGGATGAAAAACTGTTTTTT
CASSPGEDEKLFF
>TRBV4-3|-|TRBJ2-7|-
TGCGCCAGCAGCCTAGGGAGGGGGAGGTACGAGCAGTACTTC
CASSLGRGRYEQYF
>TRBV9|-|TRBJ1-1|-
TGTGCCAGCAGCGTAGCCGGGGGATATGAAGCTTTCTTT
CASSVAGGYEAFF
>TRBV7-9|-|TRBJ1-2|once
TGTGCCAGCAGCTTTTTGACAGAATATTATGGCTACACCTTC
CASSFLTEYYGYTF
>TRBV19|-|TRBJ1-1|-
TGTGCCTCCATGGGGGGCACTGAAGCTTTCTTT
CASMGGTEAFF
>TRBV25-1|-|TRBJ2-1|-
TGTGCCAGCAACGCAGGGAGGTACAATGAGCAGTTCTTC
CASNAGRYNEQFF
>TRBV7-2|-|TRBJ2-5|-
TGTGCCACCCGGGCCCTGGGGCAAGAGACCCAGTACTTC
CATRALGQETQYF
>TRBV4-1|-|TRBJ2-1|-
TGCGCCAGCAGCCAAGCTCTTCCGGATGAGCAGTTCTTC
CASSQALPDEQFF